The source of this T cell receptor beta chain is a study of identical twins. TCRdb reprocessed the 5' RACE reads via MiXCR and lists one record per CDR3 protein. The data show fewer than 250,000 distinct CDR3 sequences, 6% to 8.5% seen once. The CDR3 sequence is 10 residues long. Note on this clonotype: The junction shows a germline mismatch at one end, possibly a read error.

The same sample was also studied in work on yellow fever vaccine responses in identical twins. Per that paper: Twins' vaccine T cell responses were reported to seem partly convergent and partly personalized.

V usage is TRBV12-3 or TRBV12-4 and J usage is TRBJ2-1; D is possibly TRBD1 (6 bases). This clonotype was obtained from a young woman in good health. The sequenced sample consisted of CD8+ T cells sorted from blood. The CDR3 bases are TGTGCCAGCAGTTTAGGACAGGTGGTCTTC. Amino acid sequence: CASSLGQVVF.